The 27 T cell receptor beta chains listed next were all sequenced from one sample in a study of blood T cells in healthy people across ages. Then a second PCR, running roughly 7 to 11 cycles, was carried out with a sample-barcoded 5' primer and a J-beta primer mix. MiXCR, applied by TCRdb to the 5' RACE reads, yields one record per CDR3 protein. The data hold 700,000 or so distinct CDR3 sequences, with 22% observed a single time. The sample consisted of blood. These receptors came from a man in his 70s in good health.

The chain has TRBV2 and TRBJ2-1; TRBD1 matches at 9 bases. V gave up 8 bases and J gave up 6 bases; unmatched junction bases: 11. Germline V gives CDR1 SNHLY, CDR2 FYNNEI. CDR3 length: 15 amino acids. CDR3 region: CASRPGTGFINEQFF. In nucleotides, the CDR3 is TGTGCCAGCCGCCCCGGGACAGGGTTTATCAATGAGCAGTTCTTC.

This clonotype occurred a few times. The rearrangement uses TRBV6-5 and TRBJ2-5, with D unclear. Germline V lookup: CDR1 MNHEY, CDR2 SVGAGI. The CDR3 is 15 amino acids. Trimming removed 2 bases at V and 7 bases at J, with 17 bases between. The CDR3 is CASSYHLTEKVTQYF. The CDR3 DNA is TGTGCCAGCAGTTACCATCTCACGGAGAAGGTGACCCAGTACTTC.

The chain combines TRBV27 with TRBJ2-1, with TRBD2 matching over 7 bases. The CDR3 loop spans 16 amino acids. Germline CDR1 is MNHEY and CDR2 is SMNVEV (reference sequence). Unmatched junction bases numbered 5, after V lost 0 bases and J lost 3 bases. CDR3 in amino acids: CASSLSSGSFYNEQFF. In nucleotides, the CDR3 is TGTGCCAGCAGTTTATCTAGCGGGTCGTTCTACAATGAGCAGTTCTTC.

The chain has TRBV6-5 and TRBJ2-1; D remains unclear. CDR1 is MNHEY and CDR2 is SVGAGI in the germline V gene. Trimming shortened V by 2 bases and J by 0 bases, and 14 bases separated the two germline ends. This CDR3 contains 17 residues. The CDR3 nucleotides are TGTGCCAGCAGTTACCTTTCTTTCGTCTCCTCCTACAATGAGCAGTTCTTC. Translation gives CASSYLSFVSSYNEQFF.

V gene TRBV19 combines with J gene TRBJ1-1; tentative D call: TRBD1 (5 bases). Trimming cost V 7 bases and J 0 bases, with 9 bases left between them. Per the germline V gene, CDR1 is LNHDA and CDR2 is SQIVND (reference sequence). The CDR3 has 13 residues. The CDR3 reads CASNPGMNTEAFF. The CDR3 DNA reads TGTGCCAGTAACCCAGGGATGAACACTGAAGCTTTCTTT. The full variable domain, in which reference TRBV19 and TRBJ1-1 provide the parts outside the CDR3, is DGGITQSPKYLFRKEGQNVTLSCEQNLNHDAMYWYRQDPGQGLRLIYYSQIVNDFQKGDIAEGYSVSREKKESFPLTVTSAQKNPTAFYLCASNPGMNTEAFFGQGTRLTVV.

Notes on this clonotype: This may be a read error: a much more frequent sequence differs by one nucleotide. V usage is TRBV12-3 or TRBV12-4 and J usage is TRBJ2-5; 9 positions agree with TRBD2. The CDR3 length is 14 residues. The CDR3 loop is CASGLAGIQEAQYF. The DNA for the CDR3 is TGTGCCAGTGGGCTAGCGGGGATCCAAGAGGCCCAGTACTTC.

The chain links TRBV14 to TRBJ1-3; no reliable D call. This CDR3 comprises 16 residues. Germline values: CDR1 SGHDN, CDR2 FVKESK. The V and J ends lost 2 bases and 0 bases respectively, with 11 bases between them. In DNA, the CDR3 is TGTGCCAGCAGCCAAAGTCGGGCTCCCTCTGGAAACACCATATATTTT. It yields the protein CASSQSRAPSGNTIYF.

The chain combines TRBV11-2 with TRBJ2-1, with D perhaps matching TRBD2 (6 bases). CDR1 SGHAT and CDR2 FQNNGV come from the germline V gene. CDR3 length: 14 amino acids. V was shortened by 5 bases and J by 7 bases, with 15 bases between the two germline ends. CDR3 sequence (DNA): TGTGCCAGCAGCCCCTCGGGACTTTCTAATGAGCAGTTCTTC. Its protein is CASSPSGLSNEQFF.

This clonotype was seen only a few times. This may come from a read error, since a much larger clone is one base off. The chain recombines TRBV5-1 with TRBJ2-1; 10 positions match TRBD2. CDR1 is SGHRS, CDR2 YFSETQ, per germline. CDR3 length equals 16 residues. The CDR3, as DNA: TGCGCCAGCAGCTTGGTCCCTAGCGGGAGTTACAATGAGCGGTTCTTC. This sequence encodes CASSLVPSGSYNERFF.

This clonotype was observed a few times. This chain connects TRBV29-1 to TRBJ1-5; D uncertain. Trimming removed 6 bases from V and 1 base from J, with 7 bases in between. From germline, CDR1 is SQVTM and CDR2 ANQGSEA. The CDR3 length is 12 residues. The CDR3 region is CSVKWSNQPQHF. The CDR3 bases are TGCAGCGTCAAATGGAGCAATCAGCCCCAGCATTTT.

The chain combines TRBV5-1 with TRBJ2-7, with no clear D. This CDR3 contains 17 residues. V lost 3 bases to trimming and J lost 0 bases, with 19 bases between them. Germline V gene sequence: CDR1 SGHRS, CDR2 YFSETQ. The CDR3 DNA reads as TGCGCCAGCAGCTCTAACCCTGGGCAGCAGAGCTCCTACGAGCAGTACTTC. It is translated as CASSSNPGQQSSYEQYF.

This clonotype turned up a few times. The CDR3 region is CSVERTGGVYIEAFF. The CDR3 DNA is TGCAGCGTTGAGAGGACAGGGGGAGTCTATATAGAAGCTTTCTTT. The rearrangement uses TRBV29-1 and TRBJ1-1, with 10 bases aligning to TRBD1. Per the germline V gene, CDR1 is SQVTM and CDR2 is ANQGSEA. This CDR3 is built from 15 residues. The V segment lost 3 bases and the J segment 8 bases; nucleotides outside the gene matches: 12. Supplemented by reference TRBV29-1 and TRBJ1-1, the full variable domain reads SAVISQKPSRDICQRGTSLTIQCQVDSQVTMMFWYRQQPGQSLTLIATANQGSEATYESGFVIDKFPISRPNLTFSTLTVSNMSPEDSSIYLCSVERTGGVYIEAFFGQGTRLTVV.

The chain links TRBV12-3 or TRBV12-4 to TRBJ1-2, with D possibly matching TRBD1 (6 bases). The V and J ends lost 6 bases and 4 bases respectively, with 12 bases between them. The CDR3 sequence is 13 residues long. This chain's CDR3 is CASRPRGGYGYTF. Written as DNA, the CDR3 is TGTGCCAGCAGGCCCAGGGGCGGCTATGGCTACACCTTC.

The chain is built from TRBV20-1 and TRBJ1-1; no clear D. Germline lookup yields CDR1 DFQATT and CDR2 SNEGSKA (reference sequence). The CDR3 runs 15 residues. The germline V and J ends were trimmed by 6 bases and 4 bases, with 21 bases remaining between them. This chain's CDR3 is CSAGIIRGLATEAFF. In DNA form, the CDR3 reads TGCAGTGCGGGCATAATTAGAGGGCTAGCCACTGAAGCTTTCTTT.

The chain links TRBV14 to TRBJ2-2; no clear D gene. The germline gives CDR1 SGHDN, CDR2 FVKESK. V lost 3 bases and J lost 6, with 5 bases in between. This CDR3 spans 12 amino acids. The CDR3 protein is CASSHFSGELFF. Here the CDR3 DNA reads TGTGCCAGCAGCCACTTCTCCGGGGAGCTGTTTTTT.

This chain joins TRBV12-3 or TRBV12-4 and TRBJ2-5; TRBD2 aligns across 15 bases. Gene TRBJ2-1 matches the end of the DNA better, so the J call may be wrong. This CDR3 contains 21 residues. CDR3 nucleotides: TGTGCCAGCAGTTTCCCCGGACTAGCGGGAGGGCAAGGTAGTCGCAACAATGAGCAGTTCTTC. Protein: CASSFPGLAGGQGSRNNEQFF.

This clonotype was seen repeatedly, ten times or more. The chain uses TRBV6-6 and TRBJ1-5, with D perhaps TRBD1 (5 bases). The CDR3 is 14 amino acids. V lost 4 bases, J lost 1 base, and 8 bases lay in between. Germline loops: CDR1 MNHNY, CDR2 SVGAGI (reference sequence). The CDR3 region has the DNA TGTGCCAGCAGTTTAAGGGACAGCAATCAGCCCCAGCATTTT. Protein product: CASSLRDSNQPQHF.

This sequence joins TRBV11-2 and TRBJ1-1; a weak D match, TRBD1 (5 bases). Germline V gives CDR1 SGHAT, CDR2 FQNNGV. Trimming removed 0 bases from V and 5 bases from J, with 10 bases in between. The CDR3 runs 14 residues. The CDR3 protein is CASSLDSRGTEAFF. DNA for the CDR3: TGTGCCAGCAGCTTAGATTCACGGGGGACTGAAGCTTTCTTT.

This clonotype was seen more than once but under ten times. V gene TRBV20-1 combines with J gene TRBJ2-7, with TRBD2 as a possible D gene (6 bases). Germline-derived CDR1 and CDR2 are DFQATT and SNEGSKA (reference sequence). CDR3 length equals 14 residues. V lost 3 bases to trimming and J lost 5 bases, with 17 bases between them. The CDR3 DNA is TGCAGTGCTAGCCCCCGGGGGTTCGGCCACGAGCAGTACGTC. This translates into CSASPRGFGHEQYV.

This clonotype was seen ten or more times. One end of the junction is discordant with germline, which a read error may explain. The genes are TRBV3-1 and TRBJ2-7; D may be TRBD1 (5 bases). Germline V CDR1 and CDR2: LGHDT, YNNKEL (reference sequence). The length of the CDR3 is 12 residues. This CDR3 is CASSKDSNEQYF. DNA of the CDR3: TGTGCCAGCAGCAAAGACAGTAACGAGCAGTACTTC.

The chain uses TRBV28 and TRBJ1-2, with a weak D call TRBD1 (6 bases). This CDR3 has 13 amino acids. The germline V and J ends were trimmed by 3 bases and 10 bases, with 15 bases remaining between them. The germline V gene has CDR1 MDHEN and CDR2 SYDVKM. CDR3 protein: CASSFQGTPFYTF. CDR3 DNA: TGTGCCAGCAGTTTTCAGGGGACGCCCTTCTACACCTTC.

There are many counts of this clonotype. The CDR3 coding sequence is TGCAGTGCTAGAGTACAAGGACCCTCCCTTGGGGGCAATCAGCCCCAGCATTTT. Its translation is CSARVQGPSLGGNQPQHF. The rearrangement joins TRBV20-1 to TRBJ1-5; D is unclear. The CDR3 loop spans 18 amino acids. CDR1 is DFQATT, CDR2 SNEGSKA, per germline (reference sequence). V lost 1 base to trimming and J lost 2 bases, with 21 bases between them.

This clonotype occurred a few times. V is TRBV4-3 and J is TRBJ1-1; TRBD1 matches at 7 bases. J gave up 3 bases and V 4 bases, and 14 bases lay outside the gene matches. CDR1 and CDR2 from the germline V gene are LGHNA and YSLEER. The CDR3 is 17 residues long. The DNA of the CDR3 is TGCGCCAGCAGCCGCCTAAATACAGGGGAAAGGGACACTGAAGCTTTCTTT. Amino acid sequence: CASSRLNTGERDTEAFF.

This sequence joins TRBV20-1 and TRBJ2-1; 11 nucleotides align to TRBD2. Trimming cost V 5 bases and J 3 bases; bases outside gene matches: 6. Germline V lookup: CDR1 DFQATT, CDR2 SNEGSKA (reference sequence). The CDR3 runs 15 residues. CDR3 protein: CSAGGGLAVYNEQFF. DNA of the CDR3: TGCAGTGCTGGGGGGGGACTAGCGGTCTACAATGAGCAGTTCTTC.

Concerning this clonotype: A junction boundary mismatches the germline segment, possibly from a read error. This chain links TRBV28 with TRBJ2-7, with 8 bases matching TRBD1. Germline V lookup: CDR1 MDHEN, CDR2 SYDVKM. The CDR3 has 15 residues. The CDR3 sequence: CAGSFDRGFSYEQYF. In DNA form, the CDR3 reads TGTGCCGGCAGTTTTGACAGGGGATTCTCCTACGAGCAGTACTTC.

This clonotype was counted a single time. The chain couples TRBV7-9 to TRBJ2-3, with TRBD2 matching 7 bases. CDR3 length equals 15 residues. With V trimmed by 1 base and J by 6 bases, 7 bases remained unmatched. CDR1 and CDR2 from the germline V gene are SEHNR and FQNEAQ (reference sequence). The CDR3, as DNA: TGTGCCAGCAGCTTAGATTTGCGGGAGTCGGATACGCAGTATTTT. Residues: CASSLDLRESDTQYF.

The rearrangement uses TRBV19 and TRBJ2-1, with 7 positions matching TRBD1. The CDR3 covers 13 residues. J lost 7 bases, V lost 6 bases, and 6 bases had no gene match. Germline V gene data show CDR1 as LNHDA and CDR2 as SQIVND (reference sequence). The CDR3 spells CASRWARGNEQFF. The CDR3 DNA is TGTGCCAGTAGGTGGGCCAGGGGGAATGAGCAGTTCTTC. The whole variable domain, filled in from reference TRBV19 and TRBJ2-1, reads DGGITQSPKYLFRKEGQNVTLSCEQNLNHDAMYWYRQDPGQGLRLIYYSQIVNDFQKGDIAEGYSVSREKKESFPLTVTSAQKNPTAFYLCASRWARGNEQFFGPGTRLTVL.